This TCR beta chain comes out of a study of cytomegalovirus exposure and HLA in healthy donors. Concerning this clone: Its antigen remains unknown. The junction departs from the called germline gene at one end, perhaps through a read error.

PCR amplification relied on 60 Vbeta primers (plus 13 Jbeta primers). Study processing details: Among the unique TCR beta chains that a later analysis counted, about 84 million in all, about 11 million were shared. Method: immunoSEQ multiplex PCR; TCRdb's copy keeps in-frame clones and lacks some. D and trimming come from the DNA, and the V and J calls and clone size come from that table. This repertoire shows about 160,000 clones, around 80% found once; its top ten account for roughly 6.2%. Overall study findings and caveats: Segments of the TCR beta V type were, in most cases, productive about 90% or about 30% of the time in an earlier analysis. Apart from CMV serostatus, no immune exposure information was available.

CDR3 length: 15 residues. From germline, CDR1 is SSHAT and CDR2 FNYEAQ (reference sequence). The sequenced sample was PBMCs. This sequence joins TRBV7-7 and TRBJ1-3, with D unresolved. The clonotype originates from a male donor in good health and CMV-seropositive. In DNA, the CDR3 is TGTGCTAGCAGCCCAGGCGGGTCTACTGGAAACACCATATATTTT. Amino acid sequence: CASSPGGSTGNTIYF.